The following is a T cell receptor (beta chain) sequence with its context. The antigen is undetermined. This specimen comes from a study of cytotoxic CD8 clonotypes in ibrutinib-treated CLL. Turning to the study itself: Patients: some 11 relapsed/refractory, roughly 14 treatment-naive, 17 to 18 IGHV unmutated. Response was recorded as partial in 24 patients and complete in 2; at median 68 months, roughly 14 remained remitted and approximately twelve had progressed.

The assay was immunoSEQ multiplex PCR, and TCRdb's table has in-frame clones only and misses some. The sample records 73,000 or so clones, about two thirds being singletons. Study conclusions and caveats: Sustained-remission patients were sampled at one set of times and progressing patients at different ones. Researchers report that baseline clonality outpaced age-matched healthy donors and tracked circulating CD8+ T-cell counts.

This CDR3 comprises 18 residues. Germline CDR1 SGHTA, CDR2 FQGTGA. The junction had 9 bases not matched to a gene; V was cut back by 2 bases and J by 3 bases. The sample here was PBMCs, taken after 12 months of ibrutinib treatment. The chain joins TRBV7-3 to TRBJ2-3; 12 bases agree with TRBD1. The receptor was derived from a human donor with chronic lymphocytic leukemia. The CDR3: CASSLQGQGAGGTDTQYF. The CDR3 DNA sequence: TGTGCCAGCAGCTTACAGGGACAGGGGGCAGGGGGAACAGATACGCAGTATTTT.